This TCR beta chain was found in a study of T cells in Graves' hyperthyroidism and ophthalmopathy. TCR beta CDR3 regions were amplified from RNA. First-round RT-PCR of the TCR CDR3 relied on the HTBI primer set. From the multiplex PCR reads, TCRdb called clonotypes with MiXCR, one entry per CDR3 protein. The sample comprises approximately 420,000 distinct CDR3 sequences, about 15% of which are singletons, and 32% rests with the top ten. Trimming cost V 1 base and J 3 bases, with 7 bases left between them. CDR3 length: 13 residues. The germline CDR1 and CDR2 sequences are SQVTM and ANQGSEA. Sequencing used blood. This receptor was obtained from a woman in her twenties or thirties with Graves' hyperthyroidism. The V call is TRBV29-1, the J call TRBJ1-5; D unclear. CDR3 DNA sequence: TGCAGCGTTGAAGCAGCTCCCAATCAGCCCCAGCATTTT. Its translation: CSVEAAPNQPQHF.